A selection of T cell receptor beta chains follows, all from one sample in a study of blood T cell repertoires in COVID-19. TCRdb's table, derived via immunoSEQ multiplex PCR, lists solely in-frame clones and lacks some. The sample comprises some 240,000 clones, more than 75% of which are singletons, and 3.3% rests with the top ten. The sample was PBMCs or T cells enriched from blood (not recorded which). These receptors were obtained from a woman in her 40s with acute COVID-19. Both conserved end residues are part of each CDR3. The D gene is left open where the match is weak. Size is stated for part of the rows, as once, few or many counts, or as a class when the clone is expanded.

j_gene	abundance	d_gene	v_gene	CDR3aa	CDR3nt
TRBJ2-1	.	TRBD1	TRBV6-5	CASSLSGGSYNEQFF	TGTGCCAGCAGTCTGTCAGGGGGCTCCTACAATGAGCAGTTCTTC
TRBJ2-2	.	TRBD1	TRBV5-4	CASSGGTGGKTGELFF	TGTGCCAGCAGCGGAGGGACAGGGGGTAAGACCGGGGAGCTGTTTTTT
TRBJ2-2	once	.	TRBV19	CASSFASGELFF	TGTGCCAGTAGTTTTGCGTCTGGGGAGCTGTTTTTT
TRBJ2-7	.	.	TRBV7-9	CASSLARETYEQYF	TGTGCCAGCAGCTTAGCCAGGGAAACTTACGAGCAGTACTTC
TRBJ2-3	once	.	TRBV21-1	CASSKERGRADTQYF	TGTGCCAGCAGCAAAGAAAGGGGAAGGGCAGATACGCAGTATTTT
TRBJ1-5	.	TRBD1	TRBV3-1/TRBV3-2	CASSQTGGHQPQHF	TGTGCCAGCAGCCAAACAGGGGGCCATCAGCCCCAGCATTTT
TRBJ1-1	once	.	TRBV29-1	CSVARGPELGTEAFF	TGCAGCGTCGCCAGGGGTCCCGAACTGGGTACTGAAGCTTTCTTT
TRBJ2-6	.	.	TRBV19	CASRGTGANVLTF	TGTGCCAGTAGGGGGACAGGGGCCAACGTCCTGACTTTC
TRBJ1-6	.	.	TRBV7-6	CASTLGKGSGSPLHF	TGTGCCAGCACACTCGGGAAAGGGTCGGGTTCACCCCTCCACTTT
TRBJ2-2	.	.	TRBV24-1	CATSDFNGSLTGELFF	TGTGCCACCAGTGATTTCAACGGGAGTCTGACCGGGGAGCTGTTTTTT
TRBJ2-2	once	TRBD2	TRBV3-1/TRBV3-2	CASSQVSGSPGELFF	TGTGCCAGCAGCCAAGTTAGCGGGAGCCCCGGGGAGCTGTTTTTT
TRBJ1-2	.	.	TRBV19	CASSRSGVLDGYTF	TGTGCCAGTAGTAGGTCAGGGGTTCTCGATGGCTACACCTTC
TRBJ2-7	.	TRBD1	TRBV7-8	CASSSGQGIEQYF	TGTGCCAGCAGCAGCGGACAGGGAATCGAGCAGTACTTC
TRBJ1-2	few	TRBD1	TRBV9	CASSPQTGEGSFYGYTF	TGTGCCAGCAGCCCCCAGACAGGGGAGGGTTCCTTCTATGGCTACACCTTC
TRBJ2-5	.	TRBD2	TRBV6-2/TRBV6-3	CASSYSTGGTSETQYF	TGTGCCAGCAGTTACTCGACGGGAGGTACTTCTGAGACCCAGTACTTC
TRBJ2-7	few	TRBD2	TRBV13	CAAGLAGGEQYF	TGTGCCGCGGGGCTAGCGGGAGGAGAGCAGTACTTC
TRBJ1-4	.	.	TRBV4-1	CASSQVGGPGNEKLFF	TGCGCCAGCAGCCAAGTCGGGGGGCCGGGTAATGAAAAACTGTTTTTT
TRBJ2-3	.	.	TRBV7-9	CASSLVQSTDTQYF	TGTGCCAGCAGCTTAGTACAGAGCACAGATACGCAGTATTTT
TRBJ1-2	.	TRBD1	TRBV4-2	CASSPAGQGNYGYTF	TGTGCCAGCAGCCCCGCCGGACAGGGGAACTATGGCTACACCTTC
TRBJ1-1	.	TRBD1	TRBV24-1	CATSDPGQGNTEAFF	TGTGCCACCAGTGACCCAGGACAGGGGAACACTGAAGCTTTCTTT
TRBJ2-7	.	TRBD1	TRBV11-2	CASSAGDRGQYF	TGTGCCAGCAGCGCAGGGGACAGGGGGCAGTACTTC
TRBJ1-2	.	TRBD1	TRBV19	CASSRDRGQEGYTF	TGTGCCAGTAGCCGGGACAGAGGTCAGGAAGGCTACACCTTC
TRBJ1-2	.	TRBD1	TRBV4-1	CASSQPRGPGYGYTF	TGCGCCAGCAGCCAACCCAGGGGGCCTGGCTATGGCTACACCTTC
TRBJ1-1	.	.	TRBV7-9	CASSREGYGQKNTEAFF	TGTGCCAGCAGCCGAGAGGGGTACGGACAGAAGAACACTGAAGCTTTCTTT
TRBJ1-4	.	.	TRBV2	CASSPTSTTNGEKLFF	TGTGCCAGCAGCCCCACGTCAACTACCAACGGTGAAAAACTGTTTTTT
TRBJ1-2	.	.	TRBV11-3	CASSLPGEFGYTF	TGTGCCAGCAGCTTACCGGGGGAATTTGGCTACACCTTC
TRBJ2-3	.	.	TRBV10-1	CASRSGDGADTQYF	TGCGCCAGCAGGTCGGGAGATGGAGCAGATACGCAGTATTTT
TRBJ2-3	.	TRBD2	TRBV6-6	CASSPGLAGAADTQYF	TGTGCCAGCAGTCCGGGACTAGCGGGAGCGGCAGATACGCAGTATTTT
TRBJ1-4	once	TRBD1	TRBV28	CASSSTGTGNEKLFF	TGTGCCAGCAGTTCGACCGGGACAGGGAATGAAAAACTGTTTTTT
TRBJ2-7	few	.	TRBV18	CASSLTSSSYEQYF	TGTGCCAGCTCACTGACCTCTAGCTCCTACGAGCAGTACTTC
TRBJ2-2	.	TRBD1	TRBV25-1	CASRDRVDSGELFF	TGTGCCAGCAGAGACAGGGTGGATTCCGGGGAGCTGTTTTTT
TRBJ2-5	.	.	TRBV29-1	CSVRQVQETQYF	TGCAGCGTTAGACAGGTACAAGAGACCCAGTACTTC
TRBJ2-5	.	TRBD2	TRBV5-4	CASSFTGGETQYF	TGTGCCAGCAGCTTTACGGGAGGAGAGACCCAGTACTTC
TRBJ1-6	.	TRBD1	TRBV6-5	CASRPSGQGVSPLHF	TGTGCCAGCAGACCCTCGGGACAGGGAGTTTCACCCCTCCACTTT
TRBJ1-2	once	.	TRBV30	CAWDRFTYGYTF	TGTGCCTGGGACAGATTTACGTATGGCTACACCTTC
TRBJ1-2	.	.	TRBV30	CAGRANYGYTF	TGTGCCGGTCGGGCTAACTATGGCTACACCTTC
TRBJ2-5	.	.	TRBV6-5	CASIDRKETQYF	TGTGCCAGCATAGACAGGAAAGAGACCCAGTACTTC